Following are 20 T cell receptor beta chains from one sample sequenced in a study of HIV-infected patients and healthy controls. Follow-up blood was drawn about 14 weeks, roughly three months, after antiretroviral therapy began. Whole blood was used without fractionation, so all unsorted peripheral T cells were included. cDNA was made from approximately 500 ng RNA using alpha and beta constant primers. Each of the alpha and beta chains got its own library through chain-specific third strand synthesis with indices. TCRdb recomputed calls from the 5' RACE reads with MiXCR, one row per CDR3 protein. The data hold more than 4,000 distinct CDR3 sequences, with 20% to 25% observed a single time. Sequenced here: blood, sampled during antiretroviral therapy. The receptors were gathered from an adult with HIV infection.

Comments on this clonotype: This may come from a read error, since a much larger clone is one base off. The J gene is TRBJ1-1, the V gene TRBV27; D might be TRBD1 (5 bases). Germline V gene data show CDR1 as MNHEY and CDR2 as SMNVEV (reference sequence). Trimming stripped 2 bases from V and 1 base from J, with 20 bases between. The CDR3 consists of 18 residues. The CDR3 spells CASSLGGVAAHSNTEAFF. CDR3 in DNA: TGTGCCAGCAGTTTAGGGGGGGTAGCGGCTCATTCGAACACTGAAGCTTTCTTT.

On this clonotype itself: A single base separates this from a much larger clone, so it may be a read error. The V and J genes are TRBV29-1 and TRBJ1-1; a weak D match, TRBD1 (5 bases). CDR3 length: 17 residues. The ends were cut back, 5 bases at V and 0 bases at J, with 22 bases in the middle. CDR1 and CDR2 (germline): SQVTM, ANQGSEA. This CDR3 is CSVQGDRTIGLNTEAFF. The CDR3 coding sequence is TGCAGCGTTCAAGGTGACAGAACAATTGGGCTGAACACTGAAGCTTTCTTT.

This clonotype was observed at least ten times. The chain joins TRBV19 to TRBJ2-2, with TRBD1 as a possible D gene (5 bases). The germline V gene has CDR1 LNHDA and CDR2 SQIVND (reference sequence). V lost 2 bases and J lost 5, with 6 bases in between. The CDR3 covers 13 residues. Written as DNA, the CDR3 is TGTGCCAGTAGTATAAAGGGGACCGGGGAGCTGTTTTTT. Amino acids: CASSIKGTGELFF.

This clonotype is medium-sized by share. J is TRBJ1-2 and V is TRBV7-9; D call uncertain. V gave up 1 base and J gave up 7 bases, with 7 bases separating them. The germline V gene has CDR1 SEHNR and CDR2 FQNEAQ (reference sequence). The CDR3 has 12 amino acids. CDR3 bases: TGTGCCAGCAGCTTAGTTCAATCTGGCTACACCTTC. Translating it yields CASSLVQSGYTF. The full variable domain, its missing parts supplied by reference TRBV7-9 and TRBJ1-2, is DTGVSQNPRHKITKRGQNVTFRCDPISEHNRLYWYRQTLGQGPEFLTYFQNEAQLEKSRLLSDRFSAERPKGSFSTLEIQRTEQGDSAMYLCASSLVQSGYTFGSGTRLTVV.

The CDR3 nucleotides are TGTGCCAGCAGGGGGGACAGTGGATCCTACAATGAGCAGTTCTTC. It translates to CASRGDSGSYNEQFF. V gene TRBV2 combines with J gene TRBJ2-1; 7 nucleotides match TRBD1. V dropped 6 bases and J dropped 1; count of bases not matched to a gene: 6. The CDR3 has 15 amino acids. CDR1 SNHLY and CDR2 FYNNEI come from the germline V gene. Full variable domain (missing parts from reference TRBV2 and TRBJ2-1): EPEVTQTPSHQVTQMGQEVILRCVPISNHLYFYWYRQILGQKVEFLVSFYNNEISEKSEIFDDQFSVERPDGSNFTLKIRSTKLEDSAMYFCASRGDSGSYNEQFFGPGTRLTVL.

With regard to this clonotype: A much larger clone differs by one base, so this may be a read error. The V gene is TRBV29-1, the J gene TRBJ2-7, with D perhaps TRBD1 (5 bases). Germline CDR1 is SQVTM and CDR2 is ANQGSEA. There are 13 residues in the CDR3. CDR3 sequence: CIVYGGRDYEQYF. The CDR3 DNA is TGCATCGTGTATGGCGGCAGGGACTACGAGCAGTACTTC.

This clonotype counts as medium-sized. This chain uses TRBV29-1 with TRBJ1-1; 7 nucleotides agree with TRBD1. The CDR3 extends over 12 amino acids. The V gene's germline CDR1 is SQVTM and CDR2 ANQGSEA. Trimming removed 4 bases from V and 1 base from J; junction bases left unmatched: 0. CDR3 nucleotide sequence: TGCAGCGTTGGACAGGGGAACACTGAAGCTTTCTTT. Its protein product is CSVGQGNTEAFF.

The rearrangement joins TRBV7-9 to TRBJ1-1, with 8 bases matching TRBD1. The CDR3 covers 15 residues. CDR1 is SEHNR and CDR2 is FQNEAQ in the germline V gene (reference sequence). Trimming took 1 base from V and 2 from J; bases not matched to a gene: 3. The CDR3 loop reads CASSLETGGNTEAFF. Here the CDR3 DNA reads TGTGCCAGCAGCTTAGAAACAGGGGGTAACACTGAAGCTTTCTTT.

In its sample, this clonotype was seen many times. This chain joins TRBV4-1 and TRBJ2-2; D is perhaps TRBD2 (7 bases). Trimming took off 5 bases at V and 3 bases at J, with 13 bases between the two ends. This CDR3 is 15 amino acids long. CDR1 is MGHRA, CDR2 YSYEKL, per germline. The CDR3 sequence: CASSVGGADTGELFF. DNA of the CDR3: TGCGCCAGCAGCGTGGGGGGGGCGGACACCGGGGAGCTGTTTTTT.

This clonotype was counted ten times or more. V gene TRBV6-5 combines with J gene TRBJ2-1, with D possibly TRBD1 on 7 matching bases. The CDR3 is made up of 17 amino acids. Trimming cost V 5 bases and J 0 bases, with 17 bases left between them. Germline assignment: CDR1 MNHEY and CDR2 SVGAGI. The CDR3 DNA reads as TGTGCCAGCAGTAGATTCCCAGGGGGGAGCTCCTACAATGAGCAGTTCTTC. It yields the protein CASSRFPGGSSYNEQFF.

This clonotype is medium-sized by share. V and J are TRBV20-1 and TRBJ2-3; D call uncertain. V was clipped by 4 bases and J by 4 bases, with 6 bases between them. The CDR3 is made up of 11 amino acids. CDR1 is DFQATT and CDR2 is SNEGSKA in the germline V gene (reference sequence). The CDR3 nucleotides read TGCAGTGCTACTAGAGCAGATACGCAGTATTTT. Amino acids: CSATRADTQYF.

This clonotype is labeled medium-sized. This chain uses TRBV7-9 with TRBJ1-5; 7 nucleotides match TRBD1. Trimming took 4 bases from V and 4 from J; bases not matched to a gene: 4. There are 14 residues in the CDR3. Germline CDR1 SEHNR, CDR2 FQNEAQ (reference sequence). Here the CDR3 DNA reads TGTGCCAGCAGCTCCTCGACAGGGAATCAGCCCCAGCATTTT. Amino acid sequence: CASSSSTGNQPQHF.

Relative to its sample, this clonotype is medium-sized. The chain carries TRBV4-3 and TRBJ2-3; TRBD2 matches at 7 bases. In germline, CDR1 is LGHNA, CDR2 YSLEER. The V segment lost 0 bases and the J segment 0 bases; nucleotides outside the gene matches: 3. CDR3 length: 16 amino acids. Here the CDR3 reads CASSQDLAASTDTQYF. The CDR3 DNA reads as TGCGCCAGCAGCCAAGACCTAGCGGCTAGCACAGATACGCAGTATTTT.

For this clonotype: This may be a read error: a much more frequent sequence differs by one nucleotide. CDR3 in DNA: TGCAGCGTGACAGGGGAAGAGACCCAGTACTTC. This translates into CSVTGEETQYF. This sequence joins TRBV29-1 and TRBJ2-5; 8 bases are a match to TRBD1. Per germline, CDR1 SQVTM and CDR2 ANQGSEA. Unmatched junction bases numbered 0, after V lost 6 bases and J lost 3 bases. This CDR3 region has 11 residues.

The table lists this clonotype with a few counts. The J gene is TRBJ1-5, the V gene TRBV7-9, with 8 bases aligning to TRBD1. This CDR3 has 16 residues. The V gene's germline CDR1 is SEHNR and CDR2 FQNEAQ (reference sequence). Trimming cost V 5 bases and J 2 bases; bases outside gene matches: 8. The CDR3 DNA follows: TGTGCCAGCAGCGATGACAGGGGTAGGGGCAATCAGCCCCAGCATTTT. Translating it yields CASSDDRGRGNQPQHF. Looking up the rest from reference TRBV7-9 and TRBJ1-5 gives the full variable domain: DTGVSQNPRHKITKRGQNVTFRCDPISEHNRLYWYRQTLGQGPEFLTYFQNEAQLEKSRLLSDRFSAERPKGSFSTLEIQRTEQGDSAMYLCASSDDRGRGNQPQHFGDGTRLSIL.

On this clonotype itself: This may stem from a read error, because a much larger clone lies one nucleotide away. The CDR3 loop is CASSFYGWGALNEQFF. DNA of the CDR3: TGTGCCAGCAGTTTTTACGGCTGGGGGGCACTGAATGAGCAGTTCTTC. This chain uses TRBV12-3 or TRBV12-4 with TRBJ2-1; D is tentatively TRBD1 or TRBD2 (6 bases each). This CDR3 is built from 16 residues. V was cut by 3 bases and J by 7 bases, with 19 bases left in between.

This clonotype is deemed medium-sized. V and J are TRBV5-1 and TRBJ2-7, with TRBD1 matching over 9 bases. The CDR3 has 14 residues. The germline V gene has CDR1 SGHRS and CDR2 YFSETQ. V lost 4 bases to trimming and J lost 2 bases; unmatched junction nucleotides: 4. The CDR3 nucleotides are TGCGCCAGCAGCAAGGGACAGGGCCCCTACGAGCAGTACTTC. Translating gives CASSKGQGPYEQYF.

This clonotype was detected many times. The chain joins TRBV24-1 to TRBJ1-5; no definite D call. The CDR3 is 13 amino acids. V gave up 4 bases and J gave up 0 bases, with 3 bases separating them. Per germline, CDR1 KGHDR and CDR2 SFDVKD. CDR3 residues: CATSDGSNQPQHF. Here the CDR3 DNA reads TGTGCCACCAGTGACGGTAGCAATCAGCCCCAGCATTTT.

This clonotype was found a few times. The chain joins TRBV6-6 to TRBJ1-4; 11 bases are shared with TRBD1. V shed 6 bases and J 7 bases; nucleotides not matched to a gene: 10. The length of the CDR3 is 16 residues. Looked up from germline, CDR1 is MNHNY and CDR2 is SVGAGI (reference sequence). The CDR3 DNA is TGTGCCAGCAGCCTCCGGACAGGGGGCGTGGGTGAAAAACTGTTTTTT. This codes for CASSLRTGGVGEKLFF.

By frequency in the sample, this clonotype is medium-sized (0.01 to 0.1%). The V gene is TRBV29-1, the J gene TRBJ1-2, with a weak D call TRBD1 (5 bases). V was pared by 4 bases and J by 7 bases, with 10 bases between. This CDR3 comprises 11 residues. Germline V CDR1 and CDR2: SQVTM, ANQGSEA. CDR3 DNA: TGCAGCGTTGTAATAGGGACTGGCTACACCTTC. Its translation: CSVVIGTGYTF.